These T cell receptor beta chains were read from a single sample in a study of identifying expanded T cells in peripheral blood. Sequencing used immunoSEQ multiplex PCR; TCRdb keeps in-frame clones, though not all of them. The sample includes about 97,000 clones, 70% to 90% of them seen just once. Sequences were obtained from blood. The receptors here all came from a person aged 18-69 years in good health. The CDR3 runs from the conserved cysteine through the conserved F or W. Each record gives: clone size, J gene, V gene, D gene, CDR3 DNA, CDR3 protein. D genes are given only for firm matches. Part of the rows lack a size; the others show once, few, many or a class for expanded clones.

>many|TRBJ2-7|TRBV6-5|-
TGTGCCAGCAGCCTTGACGGGGCAAGCTCCTACGAGCAGTACTTC
CASSLDGASSYEQYF
>-|TRBJ2-2|TRBV7-2|TRBD2
TGTGCCAGCAGCTCACGACTAGCGGGTGGTGAAGGGTTATGGGAGCTGTTTTTT
CASSSRLAGGEGLWELFF
>few|TRBJ2-6|TRBV13|-
TGTGCCAGCAGCGACCGACAGTCTGGGGCCAACGTCCTGACTTTC
CASSDRQSGANVLTF
>-|TRBJ2-1|TRBV18|-
TGTGCCAGCTCACCACCGGCCCGGACTCAAAAGCAGTTCTTC
CASSPPARTQKQFF
>-|TRBJ2-3|TRBV7-9|TRBD1
TGTGCCAGCAAAGGGGGCTACACAGATACGCAGTATTTT
CASKGGYTDTQYF
>-|TRBJ2-5|TRBV9|-
TGTGCCAGCAGCGTTCGTGGGGGGACGGAGACCCAGTACTTC
CASSVRGGTETQYF
>-|TRBJ1-2|TRBV4-3|-
TGCGCCAGCAGCCAAGTAGTTCGGGCCAACTATGGCTACACCTTC
CASSQVVRANYGYTF
>-|TRBJ1-3|TRBV25-1|-
TGTGCCAGCAGTGATCGACGGGGCTCTGGAAACACCATATATTTT
CASSDRRGSGNTIYF
>-|TRBJ2-3|TRBV2|-
TGTGCCAGCAGGGGGGGGACAGCCCCGCGGGGTACGCAGTATTTT
CASRGGTAPRGTQYF
>-|TRBJ1-2|TRBV23-1|TRBD1
TGCGCCAGCAGTCAATGCCAGGACAGGGGGCGATATGGCTACACCTTC
CASSQCQDRGRYGYTF
>-|TRBJ1-4|TRBV7-9|-
TGTGCCAGCAGCTTAAGGGGGGAAAAACTGTTTTTT
CASSLRGEKLFF
>-|TRBJ2-3|TRBV2|-
TGTGCCAGCAGCCCTTTTGGGGTTATGGCAGATACGCAGTATTTT
CASSPFGVMADTQYF
>once|TRBJ2-3|TRBV6-5|-
TGTGCCAGCAGTTCTCCAGACGCCACAGATACGCAGTATTTT
CASSSPDATDTQYF
>-|TRBJ2-1|TRBV6-5|-
TGTGCCAGCAGTTACTCGAGGGGCGGGGAGCAGTTCTTC
CASSYSRGGEQFF
>-|TRBJ2-7|TRBV28|-
TGTGCCAGCAGTTTATCCCCCTATTACGAGCAGTACTTC
CASSLSPYYEQYF
>-|TRBJ2-7|TRBV5-1|TRBD1
TGCGCCAGCAGTCCCTCCACCGGGGACAGGAATTACGAGCAGTACTTC
CASSPSTGDRNYEQYF
>-|TRBJ1-1|TRBV6-1|-
TGTGCCAGCACAAAACAGGGAATGGGAACTGAAGCTTTCTTT
CASTKQGMGTEAFF
>once|TRBJ1-2|TRBV9|-
TGTGCCAGCAGCGATAGGGGGAACTATGGCTACACCTTC
CASSDRGNYGYTF
>-|TRBJ2-3|TRBV10-3|-
TGTGCCATCAGTGATTCAGGGGGCACAGATACGCAGTATTTT
CAISDSGGTDTQYF
>-|TRBJ1-1|TRBV19|-
TGTGCCAGTAGTTTTTACAGGGAGACCCAAGCTTTCTTT
CASSFYRETQAFF
>-|TRBJ2-3|TRBV25-1|TRBD2
TGTGCCAGCTCTAGCGGGAGTCCCCCAGATACGCAGTATTTT
CASSSGSPPDTQYF
>-|TRBJ1-5|TRBV6-1|TRBD1
TGTGCCAGCAGTTTGGGACAGGCTAGCAATCAGCCCCAGCATTTT
CASSLGQASNQPQHF
>-|TRBJ1-1|TRBV14|-
TGTGCCAGCAGCCCCCTCCCCTTGGCAGGACAGCAAGCTTTCTTT
CASSPLPLAGQQAFF
>-|TRBJ2-3|TRBV15|-
TGTGCCACCAGCAGAGATCGCCGGGGGGCAGGAGATACGCAGTATTTT
CATSRDRRGAGDTQYF
>-|TRBJ2-5|TRBV5-1|-
TGCGCCAGCAGCTTGGTTGGAGGGGGCGAAGAGACCCAGTACTTC
CASSLVGGGEETQYF
>-|TRBJ1-2|TRBV5-4|-
TGTGCCAGCAGCTGGGGGCCGACCAACTATGGCTACACCTTC
CASSWGPTNYGYTF
>-|TRBJ2-5|TRBV5-4|-
TGTGCCAGCGGAAAACAAGAGACCCAGTACTTC
CASGKQETQYF
>-|TRBJ1-2|TRBV6-6|TRBD1
TGTGCCAGCACCTCAAGGACAGGGGGCGTCTATGGCTACACCTTC
CASTSRTGGVYGYTF
>few|TRBJ2-7|TRBV11-3|-
TGTGCCAGCAGCTTAATGGTCAGGCACTCCTACGAGCAGTACTTC
CASSLMVRHSYEQYF
>-|TRBJ1-1|TRBV7-3|-
TGTGCCAGCAGCTCCATTTGGACAGAGCCTAACCGCACTGAAGCTTTCTTT
CASSSIWTEPNRTEAFF
>-|TRBJ2-7|TRBV7-8|TRBD2
TGTGCCAGCAGCCGACAAAAATCGGGCCTAGCGGGAGCTTACGAGCAGTACTTC
CASSRQKSGLAGAYEQYF
>-|TRBJ2-1|TRBV2|-
TGTGCCAGCAGGCCCGACCTGGCGGGGACGCACAATGAGCAGTTCTTC
CASRPDLAGTHNEQFF
>-|TRBJ1-1|TRBV18|-
TGTGCCAGCTCAATCCGAACAGGGTTGGACACTGAAGCTTTCTTT
CASSIRTGLDTEAFF
>once|TRBJ2-7|TRBV7-9|-
TGTGCCAGCAGTTCATCGGGTGGTGGACGAGGGCAGTACTTC
CASSSSGGGRGQYF
>once|TRBJ2-7|TRBV25-1|TRBD1
TGTGCCAGCAGTGAAACGACAGGGAAGGGCTACGAGCAGTACTTC
CASSETTGKGYEQYF
>-|TRBJ2-7|TRBV2|-
TGTGCCAGCAGTGAGGGGGAAGGGGCACCCTACGAGCAGTACTTC
CASSEGEGAPYEQYF
>once|TRBJ1-2|TRBV7-2|-
TGTGCCAGCAGCTTGACCAGGGGCACATACTATGGCTACACCTTC
CASSLTRGTYYGYTF
>once|TRBJ1-4|TRBV4-3|-
TGCGCCAGCAGCCAAGATGAGGGGGATGAAAAACTGTTTTTT
CASSQDEGDEKLFF
>-|TRBJ2-3|TRBV5-4|-
TGTGCCAGCAGCTTGGGGGGGGCCCGCGGGAATACGCAGTATTTT
CASSLGGARGNTQYF
>-|TRBJ1-1|TRBV10-3|-
TGTGCCATCAGTGCGGACAGTGTGTCTGAAGCTTTCTTT
CAISADSVSEAFF
>-|TRBJ2-2|TRBV25-1|-
TGTGCCAGCAGTGGGACAGTTTGGGGGCCCGGGGAGCTGTTTTTT
CASSGTVWGPGELFF
>-|TRBJ1-2|TRBV5-4|-
TGTGCCAGCAGCAGTGATCTCGGGTGGCGGGGCTACACCTTC
CASSSDLGWRGYTF
>-|TRBJ2-1|TRBV21-1|-
TGTGCCAGCCGCAGGCGGCTTGAGCAGTTCTTC
CASRRRLEQFF
>-|TRBJ1-1|TRBV6-5|-
TGTGCCAGCAGCCCTAGACGGGAACGGGCCACTGAAGCTTTCTTT
CASSPRRERATEAFF
>-|TRBJ1-1|TRBV2|TRBD1
TGTGCCAGCAGCCCCAGACAGGGAGGGTACACTGAAGCTTTCTTT
CASSPRQGGYTEAFF
>-|TRBJ2-1|TRBV10-1|TRBD1
TGCGCCAGCAACCCTCTCGACAGGGACAATGAGCAGTTCTTC
CASNPLDRDNEQFF
>-|TRBJ2-1|TRBV6-5|TRBD2
TGTGCCAGCAGTTACTCTTACGGGAGGGCCTCCAATGAGCAGTTCTTC
CASSYSYGRASNEQFF
>-|TRBJ2-1|TRBV7-8|-
TGTGCCAGCAGCTTAGTCCAGTACAATGAGCAGTTCTTC
CASSLVQYNEQFF
>once|TRBJ2-1|TRBV29-1|-
TGCAGCGTTGAAGAACGACAGGACGGAAATGAGCAGTTCTTC
CSVEERQDGNEQFF
>once|TRBJ2-2|TRBV5-4|TRBD1
TGTGCCAGCAGCCCGGACAGGGTAACCGGGGAGCTGTTTTTT
CASSPDRVTGELFF
>-|TRBJ2-7|TRBV5-1|-
TGCGCCAGCAGCTTGGAGAGATACTACGAGCAGTACTTC
CASSLERYYEQYF
>-|TRBJ1-1|TRBV12-5|-
TGTGCTAGTGGGGGTCGCGGGGGCGACGGAAGTGAAGCTTTCTTT
CASGGRGGDGSEAFF